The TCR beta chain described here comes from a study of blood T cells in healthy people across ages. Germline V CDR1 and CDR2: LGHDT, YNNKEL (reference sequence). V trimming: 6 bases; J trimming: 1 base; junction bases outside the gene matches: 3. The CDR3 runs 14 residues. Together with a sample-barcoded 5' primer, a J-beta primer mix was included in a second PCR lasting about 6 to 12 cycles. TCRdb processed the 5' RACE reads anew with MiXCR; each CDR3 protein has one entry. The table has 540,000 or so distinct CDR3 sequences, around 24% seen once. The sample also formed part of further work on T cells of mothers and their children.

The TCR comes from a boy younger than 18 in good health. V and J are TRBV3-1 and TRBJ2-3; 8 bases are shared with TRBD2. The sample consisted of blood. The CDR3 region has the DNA TGTGCCAGCAGAGCAGCGGGGGGCACAGATACGCAGTATTTT. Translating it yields CASRAAGGTDTQYF.